The rows below give T cell receptor beta chains drawn from one sample of a study of shared clonotypes between healthy human individuals. Clones were sequenced by immunoSEQ multiplex PCR, and TCRdb holds only the in-frame ones, with some missing. Among 2,100,000 or so clones listed, around 95% were seen once. The specimen was naive CD4+ T cells sorted from blood. The receptors shown here come from a man aged 18 to 29 in good health. Each CDR3 is given with its conserved first and last residue. Fields, in order: clone size, J gene, V gene, D gene, CDR3 protein, CDR3 DNA. The D gene is left open where the match is weak. Rows may omit the clone size; those that give it use once, few, many or a size class.

clone size: -; J gene: TRBJ2-2; V gene: TRBV10-3; D gene: -; CDR3 protein: CAIAPGPAGELFF; CDR3 DNA: TGTGCCATCGCGCCTGGGCCAGCCGGGGAGCTGTTTTTT
clone size: -; J gene: TRBJ2-3; V gene: TRBV5-4; D gene: -; CDR3 protein: CASSLLTGSDTQYF; CDR3 DNA: TGTGCCAGCAGCTTGTTGACGGGATCGGATACGCAGTATTTT
clone size: -; J gene: TRBJ1-1; V gene: TRBV30; D gene: -; CDR3 protein: CARSETENTEAFF; CDR3 DNA: TGTGCCCGGAGTGAGACAGAGAACACTGAAGCTTTCTTT
clone size: -; J gene: TRBJ2-3; V gene: TRBV28; D gene: TRBD2; CDR3 protein: CASSFGSGGRPDTQYF; CDR3 DNA: TGTGCCAGCAGTTTTGGATCGGGGGGGCGCCCAGATACGCAGTATTTT
clone size: -; J gene: TRBJ1-1; V gene: TRBV4-1; D gene: TRBD1; CDR3 protein: CASSPTGQGKNTEAFF; CDR3 DNA: TGCGCCAGCAGCCCAACTGGACAGGGGAAGAACACTGAAGCTTTCTTT
clone size: -; J gene: TRBJ2-5; V gene: TRBV11-3; D gene: -; CDR3 protein: CASSLGVQETQYF; CDR3 DNA: TGTGCCAGCAGCTTAGGAGTACAAGAGACCCAGTACTTC
clone size: -; J gene: TRBJ2-1; V gene: TRBV4-3; D gene: TRBD2; CDR3 protein: CASSQASGRGALGNEQFF; CDR3 DNA: TGCGCCAGCAGCCAAGCTAGCGGGAGGGGGGCTTTGGGCAATGAGCAGTTCTTC
clone size: -; J gene: TRBJ2-6; V gene: TRBV6-1; D gene: -; CDR3 protein: CATRRESGANVLTF; CDR3 DNA: TGTGCCACTCGTCGAGAGTCTGGGGCCAACGTCCTGACTTTC
clone size: -; J gene: TRBJ2-3; V gene: TRBV19; D gene: -; CDR3 protein: CASSIGGTYTDTQYF; CDR3 DNA: TGTGCCAGTAGTATAGGCGGGACTTACACAGATACGCAGTATTTT
clone size: -; J gene: TRBJ2-7; V gene: TRBV6-5; D gene: TRBD2; CDR3 protein: CASRAGHEQYF; CDR3 DNA: TGTGCCAGCAGAGCGGGGCACGAGCAGTACTTC
clone size: -; J gene: TRBJ1-5; V gene: TRBV7-8; D gene: -; CDR3 protein: CASSLVGMGNQPQHF; CDR3 DNA: TGTGCCAGCAGCTTAGTAGGGATGGGCAATCAGCCCCAGCATTTT
clone size: -; J gene: TRBJ2-3; V gene: TRBV6-5; D gene: -; CDR3 protein: CASSAVFSGDTQYF; CDR3 DNA: TGTGCCAGCAGTGCGGTGTTTTCTGGCGATACGCAGTATTTT
clone size: -; J gene: TRBJ1-6; V gene: TRBV5-4; D gene: -; CDR3 protein: CASSLSRGNSPLHF; CDR3 DNA: TGTGCCAGCAGCTTGAGCAGGGGAAATTCACCCCTCCACTTT
clone size: -; J gene: TRBJ2-7; V gene: TRBV7-9; D gene: -; CDR3 protein: CASSPGGQLATYEQYF; CDR3 DNA: TGTGCCAGCAGCCCAGGAGGACAGCTTGCTACCTACGAGCAGTACTTC
clone size: -; J gene: TRBJ1-1; V gene: TRBV5-1; D gene: -; CDR3 protein: CASRGTKNTEAFF; CDR3 DNA: TGCGCCAGCAGGGGTACGAAAAACACTGAAGCTTTCTTT
clone size: once; J gene: TRBJ2-3; V gene: TRBV18; D gene: TRBD1; CDR3 protein: CASSPRGQGIADTQYF; CDR3 DNA: TGTGCCAGCTCACCAAGGGGACAGGGGATCGCAGATACGCAGTATTTT
clone size: -; J gene: TRBJ2-7; V gene: TRBV5-5; D gene: TRBD2; CDR3 protein: CASSPPRAGDSYEQYF; CDR3 DNA: TGTGCCAGCAGCCCCCCCCGGGCGGGGGACTCCTACGAGCAGTACTTC
clone size: -; J gene: TRBJ1-1; V gene: TRBV10-3; D gene: TRBD1; CDR3 protein: CAAQGGPTEAFF; CDR3 DNA: TGTGCCGCGCAGGGGGGCCCTACTGAAGCTTTCTTT
clone size: -; J gene: TRBJ2-7; V gene: TRBV14; D gene: -; CDR3 protein: CASSQDGHHYEQYF; CDR3 DNA: TGTGCCAGCAGCCAAGATGGGCATCACTACGAGCAGTACTTC
clone size: -; J gene: TRBJ2-1; V gene: TRBV18; D gene: -; CDR3 protein: CASSPGLVLNEQFF; CDR3 DNA: TGTGCCAGCTCACCAGGGCTAGTTTTGAATGAGCAGTTCTTC
clone size: -; J gene: TRBJ2-2; V gene: TRBV28; D gene: -; CDR3 protein: CASSFKGKNTGELFF; CDR3 DNA: TGTGCCAGCAGTTTTAAGGGCAAAAATACCGGGGAGCTGTTTTTT
clone size: once; J gene: TRBJ1-1; V gene: TRBV6-5; D gene: -; CDR3 protein: CASSSEGRRTEAFF; CDR3 DNA: TGTGCCAGCAGTTCTGAGGGGAGGAGAACTGAAGCTTTCTTT
clone size: -; J gene: TRBJ1-1; V gene: TRBV5-1; D gene: -; CDR3 protein: CASSLGLNTEAFF; CDR3 DNA: TGCGCCAGCAGCTTGGGTCTGAACACTGAAGCTTTCTTT
clone size: -; J gene: TRBJ2-1; V gene: TRBV5-1; D gene: TRBD2; CDR3 protein: CASSYALAGIYNEQFF; CDR3 DNA: TGCGCCAGCAGTTATGCCCTAGCGGGAATTTACAATGAGCAGTTCTTC
clone size: -; J gene: TRBJ1-2; V gene: TRBV6-5; D gene: -; CDR3 protein: CASREQGTNGYTF; CDR3 DNA: TGTGCCAGCAGAGAACAGGGAACCAATGGCTACACCTTC
clone size: -; J gene: TRBJ1-2; V gene: TRBV7-2; D gene: -; CDR3 protein: CASAPDQNYGYTF; CDR3 DNA: TGTGCCAGCGCACCAGACCAGAACTATGGCTACACCTTC
clone size: -; J gene: TRBJ1-3; V gene: TRBV5-1; D gene: -; CDR3 protein: CASSRDASSGNTIYF; CDR3 DNA: TGCGCCAGCAGCCGAGACGCGAGCTCTGGAAACACCATATATTTT
clone size: -; J gene: TRBJ1-1; V gene: TRBV6-5; D gene: TRBD1; CDR3 protein: CASGRTGVLNTEAFF; CDR3 DNA: TGTGCCAGCGGTAGGACAGGGGTACTCAACACTGAAGCTTTCTTT
clone size: -; J gene: TRBJ1-6; V gene: TRBV30; D gene: -; CDR3 protein: CAWRTDDNSPLHF; CDR3 DNA: TGTGCCTGGCGGACAGACGATAATTCACCCCTCCACTTT
clone size: -; J gene: TRBJ1-2; V gene: TRBV25-1; D gene: -; CDR3 protein: CASDPYTF; CDR3 DNA: TGTGCCAGCGACCCCTACACCTTC
clone size: -; J gene: TRBJ2-1; V gene: TRBV4-1; D gene: TRBD2; CDR3 protein: CASSQDGSGTYNEQFF; CDR3 DNA: TGCGCCAGCAGCCAAGACGGTAGCGGGACCTACAATGAGCAGTTCTTC
clone size: -; J gene: TRBJ2-6; V gene: TRBV9; D gene: -; CDR3 protein: CASSVLGTGANVLTF; CDR3 DNA: TGTGCCAGCAGCGTACTAGGGACTGGGGCCAACGTCCTGACTTTC
clone size: -; J gene: TRBJ2-5; V gene: TRBV5-6; D gene: TRBD1; CDR3 protein: CASSLTDRERETQYF; CDR3 DNA: TGTGCCAGCAGCTTGACTGACAGGGAGCGGGAGACCCAGTACTTC
clone size: once; J gene: TRBJ2-1; V gene: TRBV2; D gene: -; CDR3 protein: CASKVGSSYNEQFF; CDR3 DNA: TGTGCCAGCAAAGTCGGCAGCTCCTACAATGAGCAGTTCTTC
clone size: -; J gene: TRBJ2-5; V gene: TRBV5-1; D gene: -; CDR3 protein: CASSPGFEPETQYF; CDR3 DNA: TGCGCCAGCAGCCCTGGATTCGAGCCAGAGACCCAGTACTTC
clone size: -; J gene: TRBJ2-6; V gene: TRBV7-9; D gene: -; CDR3 protein: CASSSSTVFGANVLTF; CDR3 DNA: TGTGCCAGCAGCTCGTCGACAGTCTTTGGGGCCAACGTCCTGACTTTC
clone size: -; J gene: TRBJ2-3; V gene: TRBV11-1; D gene: TRBD2; CDR3 protein: CASSSRTSGGADTQYF; CDR3 DNA: TGTGCCAGCAGCTCCCGGACTAGCGGGGGGGCGGATACGCAGTATTTT
clone size: -; J gene: TRBJ2-5; V gene: TRBV7-9; D gene: -; CDR3 protein: CASSLTERLLGETQYF; CDR3 DNA: TGTGCCAGCAGCTTAACAGAACGGCTCCTAGGCGAGACCCAGTACTTC
clone size: -; J gene: TRBJ1-2; V gene: TRBV2; D gene: TRBD1; CDR3 protein: CASKTGTYGYTF; CDR3 DNA: TGTGCCAGCAAGACAGGGACCTATGGCTACACCTTC
clone size: once; J gene: TRBJ2-3; V gene: TRBV11-1; D gene: -; CDR3 protein: CASRQRFSTDTQYF; CDR3 DNA: TGTGCCAGCCGACAAAGGTTTAGCACAGATACGCAGTATTTT
clone size: -; J gene: TRBJ2-4; V gene: TRBV2; D gene: -; CDR3 protein: CASSATEGKAKNIQYF; CDR3 DNA: TGTGCCAGCAGCGCCACAGAGGGCAAGGCCAAAAACATTCAGTACTTC
clone size: -; J gene: TRBJ2-3; V gene: TRBV7-3; D gene: TRBD2; CDR3 protein: CASSPLAGEDTQYF; CDR3 DNA: TGTGCCAGCAGCCCCCTAGCGGGGGAGGATACGCAGTATTTT
clone size: -; J gene: TRBJ2-7; V gene: TRBV14; D gene: -; CDR3 protein: CASSQDHPWSRYEQYF; CDR3 DNA: TGTGCCAGCAGCCAAGACCACCCGTGGAGTCGCTACGAGCAGTACTTC
clone size: -; J gene: TRBJ2-2; V gene: TRBV5-1; D gene: -; CDR3 protein: CASSFPRGAANTGELFF; CDR3 DNA: TGCGCCAGCAGCTTTCCCAGAGGCGCCGCGAACACCGGGGAGCTGTTTTTT
clone size: -; J gene: TRBJ1-1; V gene: TRBV19; D gene: TRBD1; CDR3 protein: CASSGQGALSTEAFF; CDR3 DNA: TGTGCCAGTAGTGGGCAGGGGGCGTTGAGCACTGAAGCTTTCTTT